This entry describes one T cell receptor beta chain. These data belong to a study of blood T cell repertoires in COVID-19. Across the study: There were acute and convalescent COVID-19 samples, and they came from the United States, Italy and Spain. PBMCs, B-cell-depleted T cells, or T cells provided the cDNA or gDNA that made up the material.

This CDR3 region has 13 residues. V was shortened by 6 bases and J by 7 bases, with 15 bases between the two germline ends. The V gene's germline CDR1 is SNHLY and CDR2 FYNNEI. Original data processing: Amplified reference gene primers provided the basis for estimating nucleated cell counts. The data were produced by immunoSEQ multiplex PCR, yet TCRdb's version contains in-frame clones alone and is incomplete. V, J and clone size reflect that table, while D and trimming were determined from the DNA. The sample shows approximately 84,000 clones, about 77% of them seen only once. The source material was peripheral blood. This TCR derives from a human donor in a cohort sampled during active COVID-19. The V gene is TRBV2, the J gene TRBJ1-1; the D gene is possibly TRBD1 (5 bases). The CDR3 loop is CASRGGWKDEAFF. The CDR3 region has the DNA TGTGCCAGCAGGGGGGGGTGGAAGGATGAAGCTTTCTTT.